Following are 20 T cell receptor beta chains from one sample sequenced in a study of T-cell memory formation after mild COVID-19. TCRdb re-analysed the 5' RACE reads in MiXCR, keeping a single row per CDR3 protein. Seen here are about 130,000 distinct CDR3 sequences, approximately 15% observed once, and the top ten hold approximately 5.2%. The sequencing input was PBMCs or a T cell subset sorted from them (not recorded which). The source is a man aged 18 to 29 who had mild COVID-19 (a few samples of this study predate the infection). Cell type and time point are not known.

This chain connects TRBV5-1 to TRBJ1-1, with D unclear. Germline lookup yields CDR1 SGHRS and CDR2 YFSETQ. CDR3 size: 13 residues. Between the trimmed V and J ends, which lost 4 bases and 0 bases, there was a span of 7 bases. CDR3 loop: CASSITLNTEAFF. DNA for the CDR3: TGCGCCAGCAGCATTACCTTGAACACTGAAGCTTTCTTT. The complete variable domain, with remaining parts taken from reference TRBV5-1 and TRBJ1-1, reads KAGVTQTPRYLIKTRGQQVTLSCSPISGHRSVSWYQQTPGQGLQFLFEYFSETQRNKGNFPGRFSGRQFSNSRSEMNVSTLELGDSALYLCASSITLNTEAFFGQGTRLTVV.

CDR3 loop: CASSQRLSDTQYF. The CDR3 nucleotides read TGCGCCAGCAGCCAGCGCCTCTCAGATACGCAGTATTTT. The genes are TRBV5-1 and TRBJ2-3; no definite D call. The germline V gene has CDR1 SGHRS and CDR2 YFSETQ. The CDR3 totals 13 residues. Trimming removed 4 bases from V and 4 bases from J, with 10 bases in between.

A few counts support this clonotype. The chain carries TRBV10-3 and TRBJ2-3, with no clear D. V lost 5 bases and J 3 bases, leaving 9 bases between the germline ends. Germline values: CDR1 ENHRY, CDR2 SYGVKD. This CDR3 spans 13 amino acids. CDR3 nucleotide sequence: TGTGCCATCAGTTTCGGTGGGACAGATACGCAGTATTTT. Protein: CAISFGGTDTQYF.

As regards this clonotype: One end of the junction is discordant with germline, which a read error may explain. V usage is TRBV7-2 and J usage is TRBJ2-1; D possibly corresponds to TRBD1 (6 bases). The CDR3 covers 14 residues. Germline lookup yields CDR1 SGHTA and CDR2 FQGNSA. The CDR3 DNA reads TGTGCCAGCAGCTTACAGGGGATCTACACTGAGCAGTTCTTC. Its translation is CASSLQGIYTEQFF.

V is TRBV20-1 and J is TRBJ2-1; D may be TRBD1 or TRBD2 (5 bases each). The CDR3 is 14 residues long. Trimming removed 0 bases at V and 8 bases at J, with 14 bases between. Germline CDR1 is DFQATT and CDR2 is SNEGSKA (reference sequence). The CDR3 region is CSARDGRGAYEQFF. Here the CDR3 DNA reads TGCAGTGCTAGAGATGGAAGAGGGGCCTATGAGCAGTTCTTC.

This clonotype came up a few times. The chain links TRBV5-1 to TRBJ1-4; TRBD1 matches 9 bases. The CDR3 is 14 residues long. The ends lost 5 bases at V and 3 bases at J; junction bases unmatched: 2. Germline CDR1 and CDR2: SGHRS and YFSETQ. CDR3 nucleotides: TGCGCCAGCAGTGGACAGGGGTCTAATGAAAAACTGTTTTTT. This codes for CASSGQGSNEKLFF.

The rearrangement joins TRBV7-3 to TRBJ2-6; D is undetermined. The germline CDR1 and CDR2 sequences are SGHTA and FQGTGA. This CDR3 spans 17 amino acids. V was cut by 1 base and J by 3 bases, with 13 bases left in between. The CDR3 loop reads CASSLRSQAYGANVLTF. The CDR3 DNA follows: TGTGCCAGCAGCTTAAGGAGCCAGGCCTATGGGGCCAACGTCCTGACTTTC. The whole variable domain, filled in from reference TRBV7-3 and TRBJ2-6, reads GAGVSQTPSNKVTEKGKYVELRCDPISGHTALYWYRQSLGQGPEFLIYFQGTGAADDSGLPNDRFFAVRPEGSVSTLKIQRTERGDSAVYLCASSLRSQAYGANVLTFGAGSRLTVL.

This clonotype appeared a single time. This rearrangement joins TRBV7-3 to TRBJ1-1, with D possibly being TRBD1 (6 bases). V was trimmed by 8 bases and J by 5 bases, leaving 15 bases between them. Germline V gives CDR1 SGHTA, CDR2 FQGTGA. The CDR3 covers 13 residues. CDR3 sequence: CASSRDTVTEAFF. The DNA of the CDR3 is TGTGCCAGCTCTCGGGACACGGTAACTGAAGCTTTCTTT.

Points on this clonotype: A much bigger clone sits one base away, suggesting this may be a read error. The chain joins TRBV20-1 to TRBJ2-2; 9 nucleotides match TRBD2. V gave up 4 bases and J gave up 1 base; unmatched junction bases: 10. This CDR3 has 17 residues. The germline gives CDR1 DFQATT, CDR2 SNEGSKA (reference sequence). CDR3 in amino acids: CSAIVASGVGNTGELFF. The DNA of the CDR3 is TGCAGTGCTATAGTGGCTAGCGGGGTAGGGAACACCGGGGAGCTGTTTTTT.

The V call is TRBV11-3, the J call TRBJ2-1; 7 bases agree with TRBD2. V shed 5 bases, J shed 6 bases, and the junction held 4 bases outside the gene matches. The CDR3 extends over 13 amino acids. Germline CDR1 is SGHNT and CDR2 is YENEEA. The CDR3 region is CASSHSGSNEQFF. The CDR3, as DNA: TGTGCCAGCAGCCATAGCGGGTCCAATGAGCAGTTCTTC.

The chain is built from TRBV5-1 and TRBJ2-4; unclear D gene. Germline V gives CDR1 SGHRS, CDR2 YFSETQ. V gave up 0 bases and J gave up 9 bases, with 7 bases separating them. The CDR3 is 12 residues long. The CDR3 loop reads CASSLEAGIQYF. DNA of the CDR3: TGCGCCAGCAGCTTGGAAGCTGGCATTCAGTACTTC.

The chain employs TRBV5-1 and TRBJ2-3; 14 nucleotides match TRBD2. Germline CDR1 and CDR2: SGHRS and YFSETQ. V was pared by 7 bases and J by 4 bases, with 2 bases of the junction left unmatched. The CDR3 totals 14 residues. The CDR3 DNA reads TGCGCCAGCGGACTAGCGGGGGGCGCAGATACGCAGTATTTT. Translating gives CASGLAGGADTQYF. Looking up the rest from reference TRBV5-1 and TRBJ2-3 gives the full variable domain: KAGVTQTPRYLIKTRGQQVTLSCSPISGHRSVSWYQQTPGQGLQFLFEYFSETQRNKGNFPGRFSGRQFSNSRSEMNVSTLELGDSALYLCASGLAGGADTQYFGPGTRLTVL.

This clonotype came up a few times. The J gene is TRBJ1-4, the V gene TRBV4-2; TRBD1 matches 7 bases. The CDR3 consists of 16 residues. V lost 1 base, J lost 4 bases, and 6 bases stayed unmatched. The germline CDR1 and CDR2 sequences are LGHNA and YNFKEQ. CDR3 sequence (DNA): TGTGCCAGCAGCCAAGGCTCCGGGACAGTTAATGAAAAACTGTTTTTT. It is translated as CASSQGSGTVNEKLFF.

The V call is TRBV7-2, the J call TRBJ2-1; 11 nucleotides line up with TRBD2. The CDR3 spans 13 residues. J was trimmed by 9 bases and V by 4 bases; bases with no gene match: 2. Germline V CDR1 and CDR2: SGHTA, FQGNSA. DNA of the CDR3: TGTGCCAGCAGCTCGACTAGCGGGGCTGAGCAGTTCTTC. Residues: CASSSTSGAEQFF.

The chain uses TRBV5-4 and TRBJ2-2; unclear D gene. From germline, CDR1 is SGHNT and CDR2 YYREEE (reference sequence). The CDR3 extends over 13 amino acids. V gave up 1 base and J gave up 4 bases, with 5 bases separating them. The CDR3: CASSLIATGELFF. CDR3 bases: TGTGCCAGCAGCTTGATAGCCACCGGGGAGCTGTTTTTT. The variable domain in full, completed from reference TRBV5-4 and TRBJ2-2, reads ETGVTQSPTHLIKTRGQQVTLRCSSQSGHNTVSWYQQALGQGPQFIFQYYREEENGRGNFPPRFSGLQFPNYSSELNVNALELDDSALYLCASSLIATGELFFGEGSRLTVL.

The genes are TRBV19 and TRBJ1-3; D is ambiguous. The CDR3 extends over 16 amino acids. Trimming removed 3 bases at V and 0 bases at J, with 12 bases between. Per germline, CDR1 LNHDA and CDR2 SQIVND (reference sequence). CDR3 DNA sequence: TGTGCCAGTAGTATCGGCGGACCGATCTCTGGAAACACCATATATTTT. Its protein product is CASSIGGPISGNTIYF. Combining the CDR3 with reference TRBV19 and TRBJ1-3 gives the whole variable domain DGGITQSPKYLFRKEGQNVTLSCEQNLNHDAMYWYRQDPGQGLRLIYYSQIVNDFQKGDIAEGYSVSREKKESFPLTVTSAQKNPTAFYLCASSIGGPISGNTIYFGEGSWLTVV.

There are a few counts of this clonotype. The rearrangement links TRBV18 to TRBJ2-7; 7 nucleotides align to TRBD1. The CDR3 sequence is 14 residues long. Germline values: CDR1 KGHSH, CDR2 LQKENI. V was pared by 0 bases and J by 5 bases, with 4 bases of the junction left unmatched. CDR3 bases: TGTGCCAGCTCACCACCGGCAGACAGGGACGAGCAGTACTTC. This codes for CASSPPADRDEQYF.

This clonotype was counted between two and nine times. This chain connects TRBV4-2 to TRBJ1-1; D may be TRBD1 (6 bases). V lost 4 bases and J lost 6, with 12 bases in between. Germline values: CDR1 LGHNA, CDR2 YNFKEQ. This CDR3 has 13 amino acids. This chain's CDR3 is CASSPHREAEAFF. The DNA of the CDR3 is TGTGCCAGCAGCCCTCACAGGGAGGCTGAAGCTTTCTTT.

The sample holds a few counts of this clonotype. The chain employs TRBV6-2 or TRBV6-3 and TRBJ2-1; D not certain. Trimming stripped 6 bases from V and 4 bases from J, with 10 bases between. Germline assignment: CDR1 MNHEY and CDR2 SVGEGT. CDR3 length: 13 amino acids. The CDR3 loop reads CASRRAVYNEQFF. As DNA, the CDR3 is TGTGCCAGCAGAAGGGCAGTTTACAATGAGCAGTTCTTC.

This sequence joins TRBV6-6 and TRBJ1-6; D is unresolved. V shed 3 bases and J shed 11 bases, with 11 bases lying between them. Germline CDR1 and CDR2: MNHNY and SVGAGI (reference sequence). The CDR3 extends over 13 amino acids. CDR3 nucleotides: TGTGCCAGCAGTTATGGGGAGAGGACACCCCTCCACTTT. Its translation is CASSYGERTPLHF.